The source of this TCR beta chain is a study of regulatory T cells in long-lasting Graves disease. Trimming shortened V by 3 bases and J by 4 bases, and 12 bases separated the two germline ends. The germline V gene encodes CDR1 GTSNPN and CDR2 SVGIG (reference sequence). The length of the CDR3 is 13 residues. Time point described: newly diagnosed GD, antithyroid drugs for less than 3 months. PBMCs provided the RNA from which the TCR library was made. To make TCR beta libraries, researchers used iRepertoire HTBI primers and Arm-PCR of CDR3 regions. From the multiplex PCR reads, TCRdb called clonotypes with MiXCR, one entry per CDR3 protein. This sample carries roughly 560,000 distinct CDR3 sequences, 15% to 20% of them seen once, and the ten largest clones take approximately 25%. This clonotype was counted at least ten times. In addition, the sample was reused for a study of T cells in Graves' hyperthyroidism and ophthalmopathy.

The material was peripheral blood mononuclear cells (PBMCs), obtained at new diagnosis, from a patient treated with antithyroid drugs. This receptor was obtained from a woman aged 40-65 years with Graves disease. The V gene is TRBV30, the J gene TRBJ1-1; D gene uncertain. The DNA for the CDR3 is TGTGCCTGGAGGAAGACCGTAGTCACTGAAGCTTTCTTT. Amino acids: CAWRKTVVTEAFF.